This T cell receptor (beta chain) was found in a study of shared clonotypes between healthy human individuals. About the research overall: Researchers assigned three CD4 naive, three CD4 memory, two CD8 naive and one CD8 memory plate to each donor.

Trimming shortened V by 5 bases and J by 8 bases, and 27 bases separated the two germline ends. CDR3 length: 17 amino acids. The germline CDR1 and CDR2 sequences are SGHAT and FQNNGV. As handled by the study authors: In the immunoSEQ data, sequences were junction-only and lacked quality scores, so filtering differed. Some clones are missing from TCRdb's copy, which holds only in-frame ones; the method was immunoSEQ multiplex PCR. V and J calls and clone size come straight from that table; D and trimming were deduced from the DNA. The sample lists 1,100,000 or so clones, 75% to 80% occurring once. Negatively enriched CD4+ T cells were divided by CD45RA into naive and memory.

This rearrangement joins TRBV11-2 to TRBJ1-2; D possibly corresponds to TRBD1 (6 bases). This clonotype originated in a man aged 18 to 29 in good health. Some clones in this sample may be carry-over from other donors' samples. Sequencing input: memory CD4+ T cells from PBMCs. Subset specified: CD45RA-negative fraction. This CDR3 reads CASSPYQRVRPGEGYTF. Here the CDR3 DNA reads TGTGCCAGCAGCCCGTATCAAAGGGTCAGACCAGGGGAGGGCTACACCTTC. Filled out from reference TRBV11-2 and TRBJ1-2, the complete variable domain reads EAGVAQSPRYKIIEKRQSVAFWCNPISGHATLYWYQQILGQGPKLLIQFQNNGVVDDSQLPKDRFSAERLKGVDSTLKIQPAKLEDSAVYLCASSPYQRVRPGEGYTFGSGTRLTVV.